The clone carrying this TCR beta chain was seen only a few times. How the authors handled the data: By means of reference gene primer amplification, nucleated cell counts were estimated. Here immunoSEQ multiplex PCR was the method, and the copy in TCRdb shows in-frame clones only, minus some. That table is the source of V, J and clone size, and D and trimming were worked out from the DNA. The table lists some 150,000 clones, more than 65% of them singletons. The data originate from a study of blood T cell repertoires in COVID-19. Study overall: Both acute and convalescent COVID-19 samples were obtained from the United States, Italy and Spain. Sources were T cells, B-cell-depleted T cells, or PBMCs; the material itself was cDNA or gDNA.

This CDR3 has 15 amino acids. CDR1 and CDR2 (germline): MDHEN, SYDVKM. The ends were cut back, 6 bases at V and 10 bases at J, with 25 bases in the middle. The chain carries TRBV28 and TRBJ2-7; tentative D call: TRBD1 (8 bases). The source is a woman aged 55-70 years with acute or convalescent COVID-19. The sample taken for sequencing was peripheral blood. The CDR3 DNA follows: TGTGCCAGCAGACGACAGGGGTTAGGCGGGAGCCCCCAGTACTTC. This encodes CASRRQGLGGSPQYF.